The entry below describes one T cell receptor (beta chain). Its target is not known. At one end, the junction sequence differs from germline, possibly due to a read error. The CDR3 contains 16 residues. Germline lookup yields CDR1 SGHAT and CDR2 FQNNGV. This sample is part of a study of tumor-infiltrating lymphocytes in primary liver carcinoma. Overall study context: Ages ranged from 30 to 69, with HCC or mixed HCC-cholangiocarcinoma. Measuring about 4.2 to 10 cm across, the tumors were staged as T1-T3 N0M0. Study conclusions and caveats: Tumor top-250-clone fraction significantly exceeded that of blood (p = 0.039).

From about 0.5 ug of total RNA, TCR beta-specific cDNA was reverse-transcribed using a constant-region primer. Slightly modified ARM-PCR served as the procedure for the TCR beta libraries. These libraries came from three rounds of nested multiplex PCR. Forward primers for TRBV1-TRBV30 and a C-beta reverse primer served the first two PCR rounds, at around 9 cycles each. Using its own MiXCR run on the multiplex PCR reads, TCRdb lists one record per CDR3 protein. Altogether about 180,000 distinct CDR3 sequences are present, over 45% being singletons, with the ten largest covering 65% to 80%. Extraction also yielded germline DNA, while blood RNA was obtained from unsorted whole blood.

The receptor was isolated from a man aged 35 to 55 with primary liver carcinoma and hepatitis B virus infection. V usage is TRBV11-2 and J usage is TRBJ2-1; perhaps D is TRBD1 or TRBD2 (6 bases each). Sequenced: peripheral blood. DNA for the CDR3: TGTACCAGCAGCTCGCCCTGTGGGGGGCCCTACAATGAGCAGTTCTTC. Encoded protein: CTSSSPCGGPYNEQFF.